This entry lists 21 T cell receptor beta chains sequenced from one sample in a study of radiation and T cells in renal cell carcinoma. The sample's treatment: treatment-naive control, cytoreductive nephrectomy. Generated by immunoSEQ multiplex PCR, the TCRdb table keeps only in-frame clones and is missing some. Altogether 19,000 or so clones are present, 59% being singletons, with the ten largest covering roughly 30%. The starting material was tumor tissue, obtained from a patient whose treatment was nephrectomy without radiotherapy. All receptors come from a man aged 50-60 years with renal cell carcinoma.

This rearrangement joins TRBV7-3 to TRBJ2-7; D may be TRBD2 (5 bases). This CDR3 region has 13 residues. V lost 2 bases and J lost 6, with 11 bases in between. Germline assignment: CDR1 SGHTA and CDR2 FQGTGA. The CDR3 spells CASSLWAEGEQYF. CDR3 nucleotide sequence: TGTGCCAGCAGCTTATGGGCAGAGGGCGAGCAGTACTTC.

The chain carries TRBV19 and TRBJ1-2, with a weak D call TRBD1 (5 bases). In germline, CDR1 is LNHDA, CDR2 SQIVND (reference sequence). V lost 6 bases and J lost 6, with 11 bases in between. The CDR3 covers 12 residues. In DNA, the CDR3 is TGTGCCAGTAGACGCGGGGGTGATGGCTACACCTTC. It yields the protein CASRRGGDGYTF.

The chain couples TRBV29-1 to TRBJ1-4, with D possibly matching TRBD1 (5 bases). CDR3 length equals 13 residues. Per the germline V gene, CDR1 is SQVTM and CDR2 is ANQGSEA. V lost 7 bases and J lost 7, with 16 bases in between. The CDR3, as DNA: TGCAGCGGGCTGAATATCAGGGCTGAAAAACTGTTTTTT. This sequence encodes CSGLNIRAEKLFF.

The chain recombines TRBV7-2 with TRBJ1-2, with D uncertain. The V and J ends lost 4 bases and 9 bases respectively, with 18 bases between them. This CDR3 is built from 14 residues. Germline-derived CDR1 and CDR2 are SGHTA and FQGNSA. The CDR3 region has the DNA TGTGCCAGCAGCTCCCTTGGAACGGCCTTTAGCTACACCTTC. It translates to CASSSLGTAFSYTF.

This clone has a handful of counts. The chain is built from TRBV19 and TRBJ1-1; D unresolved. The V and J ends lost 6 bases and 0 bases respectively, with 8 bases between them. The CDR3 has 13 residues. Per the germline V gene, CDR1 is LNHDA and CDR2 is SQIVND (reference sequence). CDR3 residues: CASRAELNTEAFF. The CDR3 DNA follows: TGTGCCAGTAGGGCGGAGCTGAACACTGAAGCTTTCTTT.

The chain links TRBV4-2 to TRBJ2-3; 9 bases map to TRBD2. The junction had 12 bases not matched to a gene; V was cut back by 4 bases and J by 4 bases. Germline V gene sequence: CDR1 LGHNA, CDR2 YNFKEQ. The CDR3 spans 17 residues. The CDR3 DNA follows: TGTGCCAGCAGCCGGGGGCCGGGACTAGCAGGAGCAGATACGCAGTATTTT. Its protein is CASSRGPGLAGADTQYF.

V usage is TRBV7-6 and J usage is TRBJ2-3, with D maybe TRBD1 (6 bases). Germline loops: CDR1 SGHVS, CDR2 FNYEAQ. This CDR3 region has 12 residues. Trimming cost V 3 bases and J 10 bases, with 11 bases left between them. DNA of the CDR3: TGTGCCAGCAGCTTTAGGGGGAAGGCGCAGTATTTT. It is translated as CASSFRGKAQYF.

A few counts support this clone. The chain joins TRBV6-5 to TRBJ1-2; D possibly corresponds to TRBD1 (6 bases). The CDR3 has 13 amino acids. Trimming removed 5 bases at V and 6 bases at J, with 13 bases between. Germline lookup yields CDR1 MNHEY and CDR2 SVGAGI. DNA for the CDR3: TGTGCCAGCAGTCAAACAGGGTGGGATGGCTACACCTTC. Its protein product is CASSQTGWDGYTF.

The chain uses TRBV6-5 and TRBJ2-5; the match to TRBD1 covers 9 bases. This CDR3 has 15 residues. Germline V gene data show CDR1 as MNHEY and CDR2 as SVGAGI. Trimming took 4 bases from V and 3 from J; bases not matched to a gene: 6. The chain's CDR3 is CASSSIGQGKETQYF. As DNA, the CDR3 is TGTGCCAGCAGTTCAATCGGACAGGGGAAAGAGACCCAGTACTTC.

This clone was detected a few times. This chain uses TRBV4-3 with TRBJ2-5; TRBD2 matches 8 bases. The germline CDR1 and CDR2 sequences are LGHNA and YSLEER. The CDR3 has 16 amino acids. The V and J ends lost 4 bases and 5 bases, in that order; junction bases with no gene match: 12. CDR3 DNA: TGCGCCAGCAGCCTCGGTTGGGCGGGAGGAGAGGAGACCCAGTACTTC. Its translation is CASSLGWAGGEETQYF.

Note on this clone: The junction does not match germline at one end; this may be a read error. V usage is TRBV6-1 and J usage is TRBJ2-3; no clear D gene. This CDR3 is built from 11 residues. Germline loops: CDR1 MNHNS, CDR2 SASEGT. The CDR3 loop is CASTELETQYF. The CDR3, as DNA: TGTGCCAGCACTGAACTCGAGACGCAGTATTTT.

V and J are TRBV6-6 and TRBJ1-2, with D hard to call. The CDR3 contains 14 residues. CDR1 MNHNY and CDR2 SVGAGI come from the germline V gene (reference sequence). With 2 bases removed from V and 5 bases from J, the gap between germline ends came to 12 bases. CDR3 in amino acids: CASSYHRPGYGYTF. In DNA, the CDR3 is TGTGCCAGCAGTTACCATCGACCGGGTTATGGCTACACCTTC.

CDR3 sequence (DNA): TGCAGCGCCTCTCCGACAGGGTTTGGAGATACGCAGTATTTT. It specifies CSASPTGFGDTQYF. V is TRBV29-1 and J is TRBJ2-3, with 7 bases that match TRBD1. The CDR3 extends over 14 amino acids. Germline V gene data show CDR1 as SQVTM and CDR2 as ANQGSEA. Trimming cost V 7 bases and J 5 bases; bases outside gene matches: 12.

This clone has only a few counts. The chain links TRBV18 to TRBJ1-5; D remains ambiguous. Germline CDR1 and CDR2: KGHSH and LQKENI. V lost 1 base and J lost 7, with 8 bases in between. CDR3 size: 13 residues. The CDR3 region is CASSPRLEQPQHF. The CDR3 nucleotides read TGTGCCAGCTCACCACGGCTAGAGCAGCCCCAGCATTTT.

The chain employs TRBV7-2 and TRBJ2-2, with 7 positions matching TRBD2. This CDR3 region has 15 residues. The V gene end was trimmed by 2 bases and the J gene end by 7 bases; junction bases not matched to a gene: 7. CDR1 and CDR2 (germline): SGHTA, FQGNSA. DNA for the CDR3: TGTGCCAGCAGCTTACGTAAGCGGGACGGCGGGGAGCTGTTTTTT. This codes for CASSLRKRDGGELFF.

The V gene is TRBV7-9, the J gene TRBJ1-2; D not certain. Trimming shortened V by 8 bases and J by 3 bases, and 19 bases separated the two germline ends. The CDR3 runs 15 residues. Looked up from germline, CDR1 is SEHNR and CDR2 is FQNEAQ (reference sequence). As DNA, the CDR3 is TGTGCCAGCCGAGCGAGTCGGGATCTTCACTATGGCTACACCTTC. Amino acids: CASRASRDLHYGYTF.

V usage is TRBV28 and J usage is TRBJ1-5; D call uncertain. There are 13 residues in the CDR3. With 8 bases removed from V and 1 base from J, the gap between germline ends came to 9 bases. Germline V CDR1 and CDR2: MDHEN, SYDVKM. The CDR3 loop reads CASGGNSNQPQHF. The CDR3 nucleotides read TGTGCCAGCGGAGGGAACAGCAATCAGCCCCAGCATTTT.

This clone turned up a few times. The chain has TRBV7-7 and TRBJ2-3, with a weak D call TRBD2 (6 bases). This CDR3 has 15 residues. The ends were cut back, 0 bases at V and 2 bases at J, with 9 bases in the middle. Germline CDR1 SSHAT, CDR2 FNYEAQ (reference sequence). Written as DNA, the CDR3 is TGTGCCAGCAGCTTAGCGGGAGGCATCACAGATACGCAGTATTTT. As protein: CASSLAGGITDTQYF.

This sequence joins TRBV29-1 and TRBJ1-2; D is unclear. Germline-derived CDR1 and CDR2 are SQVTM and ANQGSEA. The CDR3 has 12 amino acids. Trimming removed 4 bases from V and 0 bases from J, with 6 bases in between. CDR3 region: CSVGEANYGYTF. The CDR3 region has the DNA TGCAGCGTTGGCGAAGCTAACTATGGCTACACCTTC.

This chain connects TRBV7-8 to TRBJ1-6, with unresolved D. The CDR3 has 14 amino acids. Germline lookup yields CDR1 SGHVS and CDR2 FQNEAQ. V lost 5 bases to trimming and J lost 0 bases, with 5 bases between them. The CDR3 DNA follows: TGTGCCAGCAGCATAAGCTCCTATAATTCACCCCTCCACTTT. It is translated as CASSISSYNSPLHF.

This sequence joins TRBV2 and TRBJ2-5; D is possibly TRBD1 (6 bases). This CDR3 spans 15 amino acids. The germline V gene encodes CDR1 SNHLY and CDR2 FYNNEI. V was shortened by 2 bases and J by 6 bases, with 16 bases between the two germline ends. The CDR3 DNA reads TGTGCCAGCAGTGAATCACAGGGTATGGGTAAGACCCAGTACTTC. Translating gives CASSESQGMGKTQYF.